This T cell receptor beta chain is drawn from a study of identical twins. MiXCR, run by TCRdb on the 5' RACE reads, gives a single entry per CDR3 protein. There are approximately 500,000 distinct CDR3 sequences in the sample; 20% to 30% occur only once, and approximately 2.9% lies in the top ten. All of the donors were Caucasians in good health. The CDR3 spans 15 residues. The germline V gene has CDR1 LGHDT and CDR2 YNNKEL (reference sequence). Trimming took off 1 base at V and 4 bases at J, with 11 bases between the two ends. This sample was shared with a second study, whose subject was T cells expressing NK-cell markers.

The TCR was taken from a woman aged 18-35 years in good health. Material for sequencing was CD4+ T cells sorted from blood. This chain links TRBV3-1 with TRBJ2-1, with D perhaps matching TRBD1 (6 bases). This CDR3 is CASSQVPGQYNEQFF. CDR3 DNA sequence: TGTGCCAGCAGCCAAGTCCCCGGACAGTACAATGAGCAGTTCTTC.